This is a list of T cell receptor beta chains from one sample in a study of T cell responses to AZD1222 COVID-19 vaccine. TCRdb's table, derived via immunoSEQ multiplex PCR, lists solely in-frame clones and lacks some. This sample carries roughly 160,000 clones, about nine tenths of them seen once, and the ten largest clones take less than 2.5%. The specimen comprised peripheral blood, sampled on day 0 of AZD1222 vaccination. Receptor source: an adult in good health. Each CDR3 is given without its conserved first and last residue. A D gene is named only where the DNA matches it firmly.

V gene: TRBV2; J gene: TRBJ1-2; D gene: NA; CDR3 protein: ASGGEGDGYT
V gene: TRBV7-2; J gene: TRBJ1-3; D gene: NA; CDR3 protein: ASSLGAGMGNTIY
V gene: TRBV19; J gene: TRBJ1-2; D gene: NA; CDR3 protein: ASRTRANYGYT
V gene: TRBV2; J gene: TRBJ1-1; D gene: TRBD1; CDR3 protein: ASSVFGTGGTEAF
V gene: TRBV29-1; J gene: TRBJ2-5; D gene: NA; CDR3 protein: SVEYQEQETQY
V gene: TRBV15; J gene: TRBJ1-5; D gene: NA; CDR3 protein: ATSRDRGPDQPQH
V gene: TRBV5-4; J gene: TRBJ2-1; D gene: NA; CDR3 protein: ASSSAVGTEQF
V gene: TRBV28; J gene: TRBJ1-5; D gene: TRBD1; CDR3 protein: ASSLFRGGASQPQH
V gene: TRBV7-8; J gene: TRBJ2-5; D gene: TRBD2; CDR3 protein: ASSLGILAGVAETQY
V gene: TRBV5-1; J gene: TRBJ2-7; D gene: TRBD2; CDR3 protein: ASSFAGGGEQY
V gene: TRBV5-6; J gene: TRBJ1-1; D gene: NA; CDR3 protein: ASSFRGPNTEAF
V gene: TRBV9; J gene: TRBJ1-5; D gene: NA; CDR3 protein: ASSVGTSNQPQH
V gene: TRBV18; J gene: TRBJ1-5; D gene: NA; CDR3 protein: ASSPTGPPLQPQH
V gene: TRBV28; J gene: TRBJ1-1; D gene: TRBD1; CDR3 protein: ARSYSGGRNTEAF
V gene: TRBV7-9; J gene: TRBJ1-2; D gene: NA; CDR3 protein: ASSLDGPPGHGYT
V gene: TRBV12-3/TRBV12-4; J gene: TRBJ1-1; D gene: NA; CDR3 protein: ASSPLQGTEAF
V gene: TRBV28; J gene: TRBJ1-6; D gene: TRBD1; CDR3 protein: ASSLQGDVSPLH
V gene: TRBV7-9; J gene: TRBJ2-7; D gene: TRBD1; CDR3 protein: ASSFPGQGDPYEQY
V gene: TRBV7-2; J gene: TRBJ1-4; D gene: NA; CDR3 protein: ASSLGLTEKLF
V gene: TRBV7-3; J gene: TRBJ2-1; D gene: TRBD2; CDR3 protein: ASSSTLAGYNEQF
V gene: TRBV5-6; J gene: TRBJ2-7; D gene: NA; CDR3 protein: ASSSTFRDSFSYEQY
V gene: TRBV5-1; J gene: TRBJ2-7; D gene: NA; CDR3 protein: ASSLVSTGTEQY
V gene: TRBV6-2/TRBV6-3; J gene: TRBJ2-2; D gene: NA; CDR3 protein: ASSYQANTGELF
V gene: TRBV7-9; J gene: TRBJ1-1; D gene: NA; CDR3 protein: ASGTIPMNTEAF
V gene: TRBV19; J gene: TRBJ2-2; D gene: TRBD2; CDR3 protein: ATRLSSGAGGSNTGELF
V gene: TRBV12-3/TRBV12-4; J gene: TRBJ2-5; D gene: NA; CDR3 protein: ASSSPGVKTQY
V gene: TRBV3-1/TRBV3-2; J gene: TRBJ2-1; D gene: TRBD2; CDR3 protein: ASSQNVVAGGSYNEQF
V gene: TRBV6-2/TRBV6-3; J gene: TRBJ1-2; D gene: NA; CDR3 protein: ASSYSGGGYT
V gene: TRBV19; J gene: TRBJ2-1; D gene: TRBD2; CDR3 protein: ASSISGLARGEQF
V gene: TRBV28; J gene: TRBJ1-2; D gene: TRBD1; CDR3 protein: ASSSGQGSYGYT
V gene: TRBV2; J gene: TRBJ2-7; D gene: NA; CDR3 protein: ASSDSGNYEQY
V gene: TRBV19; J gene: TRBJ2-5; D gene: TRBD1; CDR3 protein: ASSGTEQETQY
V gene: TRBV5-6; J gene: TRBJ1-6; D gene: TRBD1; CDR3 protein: ASSFGTGGRSPLH
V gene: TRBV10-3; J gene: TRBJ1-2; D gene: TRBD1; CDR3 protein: AIRDATGEVIRSYT
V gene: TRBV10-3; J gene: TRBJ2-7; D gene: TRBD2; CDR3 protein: AISRTSGRLTYEQY
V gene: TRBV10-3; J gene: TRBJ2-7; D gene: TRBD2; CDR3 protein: AISVTSGSSKAYEQY
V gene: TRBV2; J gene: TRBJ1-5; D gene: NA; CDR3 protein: ASSAGNQPQH
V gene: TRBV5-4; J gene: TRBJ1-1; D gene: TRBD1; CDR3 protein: ASSPGQGMNTEAF
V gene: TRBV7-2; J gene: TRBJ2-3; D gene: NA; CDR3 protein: ASSSGHGVADTQY
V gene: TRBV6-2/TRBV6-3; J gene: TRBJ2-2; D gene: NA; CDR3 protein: ASSNGELNTGELF
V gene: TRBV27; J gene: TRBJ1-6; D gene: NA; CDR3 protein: ASSSGVVGNSPLH
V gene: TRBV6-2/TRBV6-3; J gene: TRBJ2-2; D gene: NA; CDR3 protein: ASSYSPGHPTGELF
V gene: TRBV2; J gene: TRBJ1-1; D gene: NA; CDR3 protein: ASKWDTEAF
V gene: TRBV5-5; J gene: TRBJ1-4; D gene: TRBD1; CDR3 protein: ASSSMTGGAGNEKLF
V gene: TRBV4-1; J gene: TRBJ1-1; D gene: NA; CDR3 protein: ASSSLPGSTEAF
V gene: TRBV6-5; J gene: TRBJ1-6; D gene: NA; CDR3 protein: ASSYPRGASPLH